This T cell receptor (beta chain) originates from a study of CD8+ T cells in alopecia areata. On the study more broadly: The study gave tofacitinib for 6 to 18 months, then 6 months off drug.

Findings of the study overall: Sharing of TCRs across patients appeared less clear than in mice, possibly for HLA-related reasons. Affected scalp, especially in alopecia totalis/universalis, had a higher clonality than normal scalp did.

Note on this clone: What it recognizes is unknown.

Those with alopecia areata gave lesional scalp punch biopsies and peripheral blood. Germline trimming cut 0 bases from V and 1 base from J; bases unmatched to any gene: 1. Germline loops: CDR1 SGDLS, CDR2 YYNGEE. This CDR3 has 15 residues. cDNA reverse transcribed from extracted RNA served as the sequencing template. Profiling relied on immunoSEQ multiplex PCR, and the TCRdb table lists in-frame clones only, not all of them. The table has 150,000 to 200,000 clones, less than 80% seen once; the top ten hold around 10%. The chain recombines TRBV9 with TRBJ1-1; TRBD1 matches 9 bases. The TCR was taken from a human donor with alopecia areata. The sample was CD8+ T cells sorted from blood, taken at week 0. CDR3 sequence reads: CASSVAGQGNTEAFF. DNA of the CDR3: TGTGCCAGCAGCGTAGCGGGACAGGGGAACACTGAAGCTTTCTTT. The whole variable domain, remainder taken from reference TRBV9 and TRBJ1-1, is DSGVTQTPKHLITATGQRVTLRCSPRSGDLSVYWYQQSLDQGLQFLIQYYNGEERAKGNILERFSAQQFPDLHSELNLSSLELGDSALYFCASSVAGQGNTEAFFGQGTRLTVV.